These 26 T cell receptor beta chains originate from one sample sequenced in a study of blood T cell repertoires in COVID-19. The data were produced by immunoSEQ multiplex PCR, yet TCRdb's version contains in-frame clones alone and is incomplete. The sample has about 100,000 clones; 88% are singletons. The sample comprised peripheral blood. These receptors were taken from a woman aged 60-75 years with acute or convalescent COVID-19.

In its sample, this clone was seen once. The chain links TRBV13 to TRBJ2-5, with 10 bases lining up with TRBD1. Germline assignment: CDR1 PRHDT and CDR2 FYEKMQ (reference sequence). V gave up 5 bases and J gave up 4 bases; unmatched junction bases: 7. The CDR3 spans 15 residues. The CDR3 bases are TGTGCCAGCAGCCAACGGACAGGGGGGCGAGAGACCCAGTACTTC. It encodes CASSQRTGGRETQYF. The full variable domain, its missing parts supplied by reference TRBV13 and TRBJ2-5, is AAGVIQSPRHLIKEKRETATLKCYPIPRHDTVYWYQQGPGQDPQFLISFYEKMQSDKGSIPDRFSAQQFSDYHSELNMSSLELGDSALYFCASSQRTGGRETQYFGPGTRLLVL.

The chain couples TRBV28 to TRBJ1-3, with D tentatively TRBD1 (6 bases). V was pared by 3 bases and J by 3 bases, with 12 bases between. This CDR3 has 15 amino acids. Germline assignment: CDR1 MDHEN and CDR2 SYDVKM. CDR3 nucleotide sequence: TGTGCCAGCAGTTTGGGGGGGCGTCTTGGAAACACCATATATTTT. Translation: CASSLGGRLGNTIYF. The whole variable domain, filled in from reference TRBV28 and TRBJ1-3, reads DVKVTQSSRYLVKRTGEKVFLECVQDMDHENMFWYRQDPGLGLRLIYFSYDVKMKEKGDIPEGYSVSREKKERFSLILESASTNQTSMYLCASSLGGRLGNTIYFGEGSWLTVV.

The CDR3 DNA is TGTGCCAGCAGCCTGACCAGGGGGACTAACTATGGCTACACCTTC. As protein: CASSLTRGTNYGYTF. The chain uses TRBV5-4 and TRBJ1-2; TRBD1 aligns across 7 bases. This CDR3 region has 15 residues. Trimming took 4 bases from V and 0 from J; bases not matched to a gene: 6. CDR1 is SGHNT, CDR2 YYREEE, per germline (reference sequence).

The rearrangement uses TRBV7-2 and TRBJ1-1, with 8 positions matching TRBD1. The CDR3 has 16 amino acids. Trimming removed 4 bases from V and 4 bases from J; junction bases left unmatched: 11. Germline lookup yields CDR1 SGHTA and CDR2 FQGNSA. The CDR3 DNA sequence: TGTGCCAGCAGCTACGGACAGGGTCGATTGGGCACTGAAGCTTTCTTT. Amino acid sequence: CASSYGQGRLGTEAFF.

This clone has just one count. The V call is TRBV9, the J call TRBJ1-2, with 9 nucleotides matching TRBD1. Germline trimming cut 1 base from V and 7 bases from J; bases unmatched to any gene: 5. This CDR3 contains 14 residues. The V gene's germline CDR1 is SGDLS and CDR2 YYNGEE. CDR3 DNA sequence: TGTGCCAGCAGCGTAAGGACAGGGGTGGCTGGCTACACCTTC. Encoded protein: CASSVRTGVAGYTF.

V usage is TRBV30 and J usage is TRBJ1-1; a weak D match, TRBD1 (5 bases). V was trimmed by 0 bases and J by 1 base, leaving 9 bases between them. This CDR3 is 14 amino acids long. Germline CDR1 reads GTSNPN; CDR2 reads SVGIG (reference sequence). CDR3 in amino acids: CAWSVLQENTEAFF. As DNA, the CDR3 is TGTGCCTGGAGTGTACTACAGGAGAACACTGAAGCTTTCTTT.

CDR3 sequence: CASSSGGWNTEAFF. The CDR3 nucleotides are TGTGCCAGCAGTTCCGGAGGGTGGAACACTGAAGCTTTCTTT. The rearrangement joins TRBV28 to TRBJ1-1; no clear D. The V gene lost 4 bases and the J gene lost 1 base, with 10 bases spanning the gap. CDR3 length: 14 residues. Germline values: CDR1 MDHEN, CDR2 SYDVKM.

This chain uses TRBV18 with TRBJ1-3, with D hard to call. Trimming removed 5 bases from V and 3 bases from J, with 8 bases in between. CDR1 KGHSH and CDR2 LQKENI come from the germline V gene. The CDR3 length is 13 residues. DNA for the CDR3: TGTGCCAGCTCAGCGGAAAATGGAAACACCATATATTTT. Its translation: CASSAENGNTIYF.

V usage is TRBV27 and J usage is TRBJ2-1; 12 nucleotides line up with TRBD2. The CDR3 consists of 15 residues. V lost 5 bases and J lost 6; bases outside the gene matches: 5. The germline V gene encodes CDR1 MNHEY and CDR2 SMNVEV (reference sequence). The CDR3 DNA reads as TGTGCCAGCAGTCTCGGACTAGCGGGAAGCAATGAGCAGTTCTTC. It codes for CASSLGLAGSNEQFF.

The CDR3 DNA is TGTGCCACCAAAGCATCTGGGAGCCCCTACAATGAGCAGTTCTTC. Encoded protein: CATKASGSPYNEQFF. J is TRBJ2-1 and V is TRBV24-1; TRBD2 might be the D (5 bases). This CDR3 is built from 15 residues. Germline CDR1 and CDR2: KGHDR and SFDVKD. V was clipped by 8 bases and J by 2 bases, with 15 bases between them.

The CDR3 bases are TGTGCCAGCAGCCCCGCCTACAGACCAGGGGGCTCTGGGGCCAACGTCCTGACTTTC. Protein sequence: CASSPAYRPGGSGANVLTF. This chain joins TRBV3-1 (or the pseudogene TRBV3-2) and TRBJ2-6; 7 bases align to TRBD1. Germline CDR1 is LGHDT and CDR2 is YNNKEL (reference sequence). This CDR3 has 19 residues. J was trimmed by 0 bases and V by 4 bases; bases with no gene match: 12.

In its sample, this clone was seen once. DNA of the CDR3: TGTGCCAGTAGCACGACAGGGGGCGCTTACAATGAGCAGTTCTTC. Translated, it gives CASSTTGGAYNEQFF. V usage is TRBV19 and J usage is TRBJ2-1; 10 nucleotides match TRBD1. The CDR3 totals 15 residues. Germline CDR1 reads LNHDA; CDR2 reads SQIVND (reference sequence). V shed 6 bases, J shed 4 bases, and the junction held 6 bases outside the gene matches.

The V gene is TRBV6-1, the J gene TRBJ1-1; maybe TRBD1 (5 bases). The CDR3 covers 15 residues. Germline V lookup: CDR1 MNHNS, CDR2 SASEGT. V was clipped by 1 base and J by 3 bases, with 12 bases between them. CDR3 nucleotide sequence: TGTGCCAGCAGTGAAGTAGGCAGGGTGGACACTGAAGCTTTCTTT. It specifies CASSEVGRVDTEAFF.

This clone was seen a handful of times. The chain uses TRBV19 and TRBJ1-2, with 11 nucleotides matching TRBD1. V was clipped by 4 bases and J by 4 bases; unmatched bases: 2. The CDR3 sequence is 14 residues long. Germline V gene lookup returns CDR1 LNHDA and CDR2 SQIVND (reference sequence). The CDR3 nucleotides are TGTGCCAGTAGTAGGACAGGGGGCATCTATGGCTACACCTTC. Protein product: CASSRTGGIYGYTF.

V and J are TRBV3-1 (or the pseudogene TRBV3-2) and TRBJ2-5, with D maybe TRBD2 (6 bases). V lost 4 bases and J lost 2, with 8 bases in between. This CDR3 comprises 13 residues. Germline V gives CDR1 LGHDT, CDR2 YNNKEL (reference sequence). CDR3: CASSLGLQETQYF. For the CDR3, the DNA is TGTGCCAGCAGCCTGGGACTTCAAGAGACCCAGTACTTC.

The chain is built from TRBV10-1 and TRBJ2-7; 7 bases map to TRBD2. Germline V CDR1 and CDR2: WNHNN, SYGVQD (reference sequence). V was clipped by 6 bases and J by 6 bases; unmatched bases: 11. The CDR3 runs to 14 residues. This chain's CDR3 is CASRGEGGRSEQYF. DNA for the CDR3: TGCGCCAGCAGGGGGGAAGGCGGGAGAAGCGAGCAGTACTTC.

The rearrangement uses TRBV11-2 and TRBJ2-3; D ambiguous. The V end lost 1 base, the J end lost 0 bases, and 5 bases lay between the germline ends. The CDR3 has 14 amino acids. Germline V gives CDR1 SGHAT, CDR2 FQNNGV. In DNA form, the CDR3 reads TGTGCCAGCAGCTTAGGGGCTAGCACAGATACGCAGTATTTT. Protein sequence: CASSLGASTDTQYF.

This chain uses TRBV14 with TRBJ1-2, with 7 bases that match TRBD1. The CDR3 runs 17 residues. Germline assignment: CDR1 SGHDN and CDR2 FVKESK. V lost 1 base, J lost 0 bases, and 8 bases stayed unmatched. CDR3 region: CASSQVLGGDSNYGYTF. The CDR3 DNA reads TGTGCCAGCAGCCAAGTTTTAGGGGGCGATTCTAACTATGGCTACACCTTC.

The chain has TRBV6-5 and TRBJ1-1; a possible D gene is TRBD1 (5 bases). V was shortened by 6 bases and J by 4 bases, with 15 bases between the two germline ends. Looked up from germline, CDR1 is MNHEY and CDR2 is SVGAGI. The length of the CDR3 is 14 residues. The CDR3 region is CASSSGGVPTEAFF. In DNA, the CDR3 is TGTGCCAGCAGCTCCGGAGGGGTTCCCACTGAAGCTTTCTTT.

The chain links TRBV5-1 to TRBJ2-3; 9 nucleotides agree with TRBD2. Looked up from germline, CDR1 is SGHRS and CDR2 is YFSETQ. Losses at the gene ends were 0 bases for V and 5 bases for J; bases not matched to a gene: 4. CDR3 size: 15 residues. The CDR3 is CASSLAQAGGDTQYF. The CDR3 DNA sequence: TGCGCCAGCAGCTTGGCCCAAGCGGGAGGAGATACGCAGTATTTT. Full variable domain (remainder filled in from reference TRBV5-1 and TRBJ2-3): KAGVTQTPRYLIKTRGQQVTLSCSPISGHRSVSWYQQTPGQGLQFLFEYFSETQRNKGNFPGRFSGRQFSNSRSEMNVSTLELGDSALYLCASSLAQAGGDTQYFGPGTRLTVL.

V usage is TRBV28 and J usage is TRBJ1-2; D is ambiguous. The germline gives CDR1 MDHEN, CDR2 SYDVKM. The CDR3 spans 12 residues. Trimming cost V 5 bases and J 7 bases, with 11 bases left between them. CDR3: CASSPPVFGYTF. DNA of the CDR3: TGTGCCAGCAGTCCCCCCGTCTTTGGCTACACCTTC.

J is TRBJ2-7 and V is TRBV15; 12 nucleotides align to TRBD2. Germline assignment: CDR1 LNHNV and CDR2 YYDKDF (reference sequence). This CDR3 region has 16 residues. V was clipped by 5 bases and J by 4 bases; unmatched bases: 9. The CDR3: CATSQLAGGPRYEQYF. The DNA of the CDR3 is TGTGCCACCAGCCAGCTAGCGGGAGGGCCTCGGTACGAGCAGTACTTC. Full variable domain (rest looked up from reference TRBV15 and TRBJ2-7): DAMVIQNPRYQVTQFGKPVTLSCSQTLNHNVMYWYQQKSSQAPKLLFHYYDKDFNNEADTPDNFQSRRPNTSFCFLDIRSPGLGDTAMYLCATSQLAGGPRYEQYFGPGTRLTVT.

The genes are TRBV23-1 and TRBJ1-4; possibly TRBD1 for D (6 bases). TRBV23-1 is marked as an open reading frame, function uncertain. Trimming took off 4 bases at V and 8 bases at J, with 20 bases between the two ends. CDR3 size: 16 residues. The CDR3 DNA follows: TGCGCCAGCAGTCCCATCCCCGGGACAAATGAAGAAAAACTGTTTTTT. Protein sequence: CASSPIPGTNEEKLFF.

The CDR3 loop is CASQGLGPEAFF. The CDR3 DNA follows: TGTGCCAGCCAGGGTTTGGGCCCCGAAGCTTTCTTT. The chain couples TRBV27 to TRBJ1-1; D is perhaps TRBD1 (5 bases). V lost 8 bases and J 8 bases, leaving 15 bases between the germline ends. This CDR3 comprises 12 residues. From germline, CDR1 is MNHEY and CDR2 SMNVEV (reference sequence).

The chain has TRBV6-5 and TRBJ1-2; no firm D call. The V gene lost 2 bases and the J gene lost 4 bases, with 8 bases spanning the gap. This CDR3 spans 13 amino acids. Germline V CDR1 and CDR2: MNHEY, SVGAGI. The CDR3 nucleotides are TGTGCCAGCAGTTACCGGGTCTCCTATGGCTACACCTTC. Translated: CASSYRVSYGYTF.

The rearrangement uses TRBV11-1 and TRBJ1-6; 9 nucleotides line up with TRBD1. CDR3 size: 15 residues. CDR1 is SGHAT and CDR2 is FQDESV in the germline V gene (reference sequence). V lost 4 bases and J lost 8; bases outside the gene matches: 6. CDR3 DNA sequence: TGTGCCAGCAGCTCGTCACAGGGGGCCTATTCACCCCTCCACTTT. Its protein is CASSSSQGAYSPLHF.